This TCR beta chain came from a study of blood T cell repertoires in COVID-19. In the original analysis: For nucleated cells, counts were estimated from reference gene primer amplification. Data came from immunoSEQ multiplex PCR; TCRdb stores just in-frame clones and leaves some out. V and J calls plus clone size are reproduced from that table; the DNA served to infer D and trimming. The sample includes about 270,000 clones, roughly 88% of them seen just once. Deletions cut 2 bases from V and 4 bases from J, with 8 bases between. The CDR3 is 13 amino acids. The germline CDR1 and CDR2 sequences are SGHTA and FQGTGA.

The receptor was isolated from a woman aged 80 or over with COVID-19, enrolled during active disease. Sequenced: peripheral blood. The gene calls are TRBV7-3 and TRBJ2-5; D is ambiguous. CDR3 region: CASSLGRGETQYF. In DNA form, the CDR3 reads TGTGCCAGCAGCTTAGGAAGAGGAGAGACCCAGTACTTC.